This is a list of T cell receptor beta chains from one sample in a study of blood T cell repertoires in COVID-19. TCRdb's table, derived via immunoSEQ multiplex PCR, lists solely in-frame clones and lacks some. The table includes about 330,000 clones, approximately 88% detected once. Sequenced input: PBMCs or T cells enriched from blood (not recorded which). Receptors were obtained from a man aged 25 to 40 who had recovered from COVID-19. Each CDR3 is given with its conserved first and last residue. D genes are given only for firm matches. Size is omitted from some rows. Given values are once, few, many or a class for expanded clones.

v_gene: TRBV27; abundance: -; j_gene: TRBJ1-2; d_gene: -; CDR3nt: TGTGCCAGCAGTCCATTGGACAGCCTTAACTATGGCTACACCTTC; CDR3aa: CASSPLDSLNYGYTF
v_gene: TRBV23-1; abundance: -; j_gene: TRBJ1-3; d_gene: -; CDR3nt: TGCGCCAGCAGTCCTACCCAACAGGTCCCCTCTTTTGGAAACACCATATATTTT; CDR3aa: CASSPTQQVPSFGNTIYF
v_gene: TRBV6-4; abundance: -; j_gene: TRBJ2-3; d_gene: -; CDR3nt: TGTGCCAGCAGATTCGCCGGGCCAGGGGATACGCAGTATTTT; CDR3aa: CASRFAGPGDTQYF
v_gene: TRBV24-1; abundance: -; j_gene: TRBJ2-1; d_gene: -; CDR3nt: TGTGCCACCAGTGATTTGGCAGGGGAATCCTACAATGAGCAGTTCTTC; CDR3aa: CATSDLAGESYNEQFF
v_gene: TRBV15; abundance: few; j_gene: TRBJ1-5; d_gene: -; CDR3nt: TGTGCCACCAGCAGATTTCAGGATCAGCCCCAGCATTTT; CDR3aa: CATSRFQDQPQHF
v_gene: TRBV5-1; abundance: -; j_gene: TRBJ1-2; d_gene: TRBD1; CDR3nt: TGCGCCAGCAGCTTGAGTACAGGGGATTCCTATGGCTACACCTTC; CDR3aa: CASSLSTGDSYGYTF
v_gene: TRBV5-6; abundance: -; j_gene: TRBJ1-4; d_gene: TRBD1; CDR3nt: TGTGCCAGCAGCCGGGACAGGGGGCTTAATGAAAAACTGTTTTTT; CDR3aa: CASSRDRGLNEKLFF
v_gene: TRBV23-1; abundance: few; j_gene: TRBJ1-5; d_gene: -; CDR3nt: TGCGCCAGCGTCGGAACAGGGAGCAATCAGCCCCAGCATTTT; CDR3aa: CASVGTGSNQPQHF
v_gene: TRBV13; abundance: -; j_gene: TRBJ2-5; d_gene: TRBD1; CDR3nt: TGTGCCAGCAGCTTAGACAGGGGAGAGACCCAGTACTTC; CDR3aa: CASSLDRGETQYF
v_gene: TRBV5-6; abundance: -; j_gene: TRBJ2-7; d_gene: TRBD2; CDR3nt: TGTGCCAGCAGCTTTCTCTTATGGCGGGGGAACTCCTACGAGCAGTACTTC; CDR3aa: CASSFLLWRGNSYEQYF
v_gene: TRBV2; abundance: once; j_gene: TRBJ2-1; d_gene: -; CDR3nt: TGTGCCAGCAGTGAGACTTTATCCCACAATGAGCAGTTCTTC; CDR3aa: CASSETLSHNEQFF
v_gene: TRBV7-2; abundance: -; j_gene: TRBJ1-3; d_gene: -; CDR3nt: TGTGCCAGCAGCTTAGCCCCCCCAGGGTTTGGAAACACCATATATTTT; CDR3aa: CASSLAPPGFGNTIYF
v_gene: TRBV9; abundance: -; j_gene: TRBJ2-6; d_gene: -; CDR3nt: TGTGCCAGCAGCCCCCGTCGACAGGCCCCCGGGGCCAACGTCCTGACTTTC; CDR3aa: CASSPRRQAPGANVLTF
v_gene: TRBV14; abundance: -; j_gene: TRBJ2-4; d_gene: -; CDR3nt: TGTGCCAGCAGCCAAGAATGGGTGGGCTCTGGGTTGGACTTC; CDR3aa: CASSQEWVGSGLDF
v_gene: TRBV3-1/TRBV3-2; abundance: -; j_gene: TRBJ2-2; d_gene: -; CDR3nt: TGTGCCAGCGAGAAAAACACCGGGGAGCTGTTTTTT; CDR3aa: CASEKNTGELFF
v_gene: TRBV2; abundance: -; j_gene: TRBJ2-5; d_gene: -; CDR3nt: TGTGCCAGCAATAGGGGGACCGAAGAGACCCAGTACTTC; CDR3aa: CASNRGTEETQYF
v_gene: TRBV19; abundance: -; j_gene: TRBJ1-2; d_gene: TRBD1; CDR3nt: TGTGCCAGTATCGAGACAAAGGACAGGGTAAACGGCTACACCTTC; CDR3aa: CASIETKDRVNGYTF
v_gene: TRBV28; abundance: -; j_gene: TRBJ1-5; d_gene: TRBD1; CDR3nt: TGTGCCAGCAGTCCGATAGGGACAGGGGGCAATCAGCCCCAGCATTTT; CDR3aa: CASSPIGTGGNQPQHF
v_gene: TRBV7-8; abundance: -; j_gene: TRBJ2-1; d_gene: -; CDR3nt: TGTGCCAGCAGCCTAGGGGGGGTCGTAGGGAATGAGCAGTTCTTC; CDR3aa: CASSLGGVVGNEQFF
v_gene: TRBV9; abundance: -; j_gene: TRBJ2-7; d_gene: -; CDR3nt: TGTGCCAGCAGCGTAGCCGCCGGCTCCTACGAGCAGTACTTC; CDR3aa: CASSVAAGSYEQYF
v_gene: TRBV7-8; abundance: few; j_gene: TRBJ2-2; d_gene: -; CDR3nt: TGTGCCAGCAGCTTCGTATCGAACACCGGGGAGCTGTTTTTT; CDR3aa: CASSFVSNTGELFF
v_gene: TRBV9; abundance: -; j_gene: TRBJ2-7; d_gene: -; CDR3nt: TGTGCCAGCAGCGCGGAAGGGCCAGGGTACGAGCAGTACTTC; CDR3aa: CASSAEGPGYEQYF
v_gene: TRBV18; abundance: once; j_gene: TRBJ1-1; d_gene: -; CDR3nt: TGTGCCAGCTCACTTGCAACAGGGACAACGAACACTGAAGCTTTCTTT; CDR3aa: CASSLATGTTNTEAFF
v_gene: TRBV5-1; abundance: -; j_gene: TRBJ2-5; d_gene: -; CDR3nt: TGCGCCAGCAGCCGCGGGGAAGAGACCCAGTACTTC; CDR3aa: CASSRGEETQYF
v_gene: TRBV5-8; abundance: -; j_gene: TRBJ1-4; d_gene: TRBD1; CDR3nt: TGTGCCAGCAGCTCCGGACAGGAGCCAACTAATGAAAAACTGTTTTTT; CDR3aa: CASSSGQEPTNEKLFF
v_gene: TRBV7-6; abundance: -; j_gene: TRBJ2-2; d_gene: -; CDR3nt: TGTGCCAGCAGCCCTTCCGGCGGGGCGAACACCGGGGAGCTGTTTTTT; CDR3aa: CASSPSGGANTGELFF
v_gene: TRBV27; abundance: -; j_gene: TRBJ2-7; d_gene: TRBD1; CDR3nt: TGTGCCAGCGGGGCCGGACAGGGCGCCTACGAGCAGTACTTC; CDR3aa: CASGAGQGAYEQYF
v_gene: TRBV12-3/TRBV12-4; abundance: -; j_gene: TRBJ1-6; d_gene: -; CDR3nt: TGTGCCAGCAGCCCCGGCGGTAATTCACCCCTCCACTTT; CDR3aa: CASSPGGNSPLHF
v_gene: TRBV5-4; abundance: -; j_gene: TRBJ1-1; d_gene: -; CDR3nt: TGTGCCAGCAGCTTGTTGAGGAATCTGAACACTGAAGCTTTCTTT; CDR3aa: CASSLLRNLNTEAFF